A selection of T cell receptor beta chains follows, all from one sample in a study of T cell responses to AZD1222 COVID-19 vaccine. Only in-frame clones appear in the TCRdb table, and some are missing; sequencing was by immunoSEQ multiplex PCR. This sample has 130,000 to 150,000 clones; around nine tenths occur once, and the top ten carry around 5.5%. Sample: peripheral blood, taken on day 0 of AZD1222 vaccination. The receptors come from an adult in good health. Each CDR3 is given with its conserved first and last residue. Each record gives: clone size, J gene, V gene, D gene, CDR3 DNA, CDR3 protein. D genes are given only for firm matches. Size is stated for part of the rows, as once, few or many counts, or as a class when the clone is expanded.

NA TRBJ2-3 TRBV6-5 NA TGTGCCAGCAGTTACTCGTCCTTCACAGATACGCAGTATTTT CASSYSSFTDTQYF
once TRBJ2-3 TRBV27 NA TGTGCCAGCAGCCCGACTACAACCCCCTATCATACGCAGTATTTT CASSPTTTPYHTQYF
NA TRBJ2-1 TRBV4-3 TRBD2 TGCGCCAGCAGCCACGCTCCGACTAGCGGGACCTACAATGAGCAGTTCTTC CASSHAPTSGTYNEQFF
few TRBJ2-5 TRBV5-1 TRBD1 TGCGCCAGCAGCTTGGAGGGCAGGGGGCAACAAGAGACCCAGTACTTC CASSLEGRGQQETQYF
NA TRBJ2-6 TRBV2 NA TGTGCCAGCAGTGACAGCCACGCTGGGGCCAACGTCCTGACTTTC CASSDSHAGANVLTF
few TRBJ2-7 TRBV7-7 NA TGTGCCAGCAGCTTAGCGCGGGGCTACGAGCAGTACTTC CASSLARGYEQYF
NA TRBJ2-1 TRBV19 NA TGTGCCAGTAGATCCCTCGACGCGGACTCCTACAATGAGCAGTTCTTC CASRSLDADSYNEQFF
NA TRBJ1-6 TRBV2 NA TGTGCCAGCAGTGAGGGCCCGGCGAATAATTCACCCCTCCACTTT CASSEGPANNSPLHF
NA TRBJ2-3 TRBV9 TRBD2 TGTGCCAGCAGCGTAGGACTAGCCTTCACAGATACGCAGTATTTT CASSVGLAFTDTQYF
NA TRBJ1-1 TRBV6-1 TRBD1 TGTGCCAGCAGTGAAGCGACAGGGAGAACTGAAGCTTTCTTT CASSEATGRTEAFF
once TRBJ1-2 TRBV7-9 NA TGTGCCAGCACCGTGACAGACAATGGCTACACCTTC CASTVTDNGYTF
NA TRBJ1-4 TRBV18 NA TGTGCCAGCTCACCAAACCCCGGGGTTCTAACTAATGAAAAACTGTTTTTT CASSPNPGVLTNEKLFF
NA TRBJ1-1 TRBV29-1 NA TGCAGCGTTGAACCGGGATTCGAAGCTTTCTTT CSVEPGFEAFF
NA TRBJ1-2 TRBV5-1 TRBD1 TGCGCCAGCAGCTTGGGCACTACAGGGGACTATGGCTACACCTTC CASSLGTTGDYGYTF
NA TRBJ1-5 TRBV15 NA TGTGCCACCAGCAGAGATGTCGGACAGAGCAATCAGCCCCAGCATTTT CATSRDVGQSNQPQHF
NA TRBJ1-1 TRBV9 NA TGTGCCAGCAGCGTAGTCCCAGTTGATGGAGCTTTCTTT CASSVVPVDGAFF
NA TRBJ2-5 TRBV18 TRBD1 TGTGCCAGCTCAGGAACAGGGGACAGGGGAGAGACCCAGTACTTC CASSGTGDRGETQYF
NA TRBJ1-1 TRBV5-3 NA TGTGCCAGAAGCGGGTGGACCTTGAACACTGAAGCTTTCTTT CARSGWTLNTEAFF
NA TRBJ2-5 TRBV29-1 NA TGCAGCGGAGGGGAAGAGACCCAGTACTTC CSGGEETQYF
NA TRBJ2-5 TRBV2 NA TGTGCCACCTACACAGTACAAGAGACCCAGTACTTC CATYTVQETQYF
NA TRBJ2-5 TRBV5-1 NA TGCGCCAGCAGCTTCTTCGGGGGGCACCAAGAGACCCAGTACTTC CASSFFGGHQETQYF
NA TRBJ1-1 TRBV5-4 TRBD1 TGTGCCAGCAGCTTGCTAGACAGGGTGGACACTGAAGCTTTCTTT CASSLLDRVDTEAFF
NA TRBJ2-2 TRBV27 NA TGTGCCAGCAGCCCCAGGGGATGGTATGGCACCGGGGAGCTGTTTTTT CASSPRGWYGTGELFF